A single sample gave rise to the 13 T cell receptor beta chains below, sequenced in a study of lymphopenia after photon versus proton radiotherapy. The method was immunoSEQ multiplex PCR; TCRdb's version includes in-frame clones alone and lacks a portion of them. In the table there are 2,000 to 2,500 clones, just over 75% of which are singletons. This sample comprised peripheral blood, obtained from a patient treated with photon-based radiotherapy. The receptors originated from an elderly man with cholangiocarcinoma.

This clone was detected only once. V and J are TRBV7-9 and TRBJ2-1, with 7 positions matching TRBD1. The CDR3 contains 13 residues. CDR1 and CDR2 from the germline V gene are SEHNR and FQNEAQ (reference sequence). Trimming removed 5 bases from V and 9 bases from J; junction bases left unmatched: 7. Here the CDR3 DNA reads TGTGCCAGCAGCCTCACAGGGGTTGGTGAGCAGTTCTTC. It specifies CASSLTGVGEQFF.

J is TRBJ1-4 and V is TRBV2; D unclear. V was shortened by 5 bases and J by 4 bases, with 8 bases between the two germline ends. The CDR3 sequence is 13 residues long. Germline lookup yields CDR1 SNHLY and CDR2 FYNNEI. CDR3 nucleotides: TGTGCCAGCAGTCGACGGGATAATGAAAAACTGTTTTTT. Translating it yields CASSRRDNEKLFF.

J is TRBJ2-3 and V is TRBV5-4, with D tentatively TRBD1 (5 bases). Between the trimmed V and J ends, which lost 4 bases and 6 bases, there was a span of 12 bases. The CDR3 runs 13 residues. Germline V gene lookup returns CDR1 SGHNT and CDR2 YYREEE (reference sequence). CDR3 sequence (DNA): TGTGCCAGCAGCCTCCAGGGCGCGGATACGCAGTATTTT. Its translation is CASSLQGADTQYF.

The rearrangement links TRBV7-6 to TRBJ1-3; no clear D gene. Germline V gene lookup returns CDR1 SGHVS and CDR2 FNYEAQ. The CDR3 covers 14 residues. V was trimmed by 5 bases and J by 0 bases, leaving 8 bases between them. CDR3 amino acids: CASSGTSSGNTIYF. As DNA, the CDR3 is TGTGCCAGCAGCGGTACGAGCTCTGGAAACACCATATATTTT.

This chain uses TRBV5-6 with TRBJ2-4, with a tentative D call TRBD2 (5 bases). CDR1 and CDR2 (germline): SGHDT, YYEEEE. V was clipped by 0 bases and J by 5 bases, with 6 bases between them. This CDR3 region has 13 residues. CDR3 sequence (DNA): TGTGCCAGCAGCTTGGTGAGGGAAAACATTCAGTACTTC. It translates to CASSLVRENIQYF. Full variable domain (missing parts from reference TRBV5-6 and TRBJ2-4): DAGVTQSPTHLIKTRGQQVTLRCSPKSGHDTVSWYQQALGQGPQFIFQYYEEEERQRGNFPDRFSGHQFPNYSSELNVNALLLGDSALYLCASSLVRENIQYFGAGTRLSVL.

Here the CDR3 DNA reads TGTGCCAGCAGAGCCGGGACAGGCTATGGCTACACCTTC. It is translated as CASRAGTGYGYTF. The chain has TRBV6-5 and TRBJ1-2; 8 nucleotides line up with TRBD1. The CDR3 spans 13 residues. Trimming took 6 bases from V and 4 from J; bases not matched to a gene: 4. Germline V gene lookup returns CDR1 MNHEY and CDR2 SVGAGI.

V and J are TRBV4-1 and TRBJ2-4; 11 positions match TRBD2. The ends lost 4 bases at V and 1 base at J; junction bases unmatched: 12. Germline CDR1 and CDR2: MGHRA and YSYEKL. The CDR3 totals 19 residues. The CDR3, as DNA: TGCGCCAGCAGCCCCGAGGGGGCGCGACTAGCGGGGGCCAAAAACATTCAGTACTTC. It encodes CASSPEGARLAGAKNIQYF.

This clone was found once. CDR3 DNA sequence: TGTGCCAGTAGTCCCGGACAGGGTAAGGCTGAAGCTTTCTTT. Amino acids: CASSPGQGKAEAFF. The V gene is TRBV19, the J gene TRBJ1-1; TRBD1 matches at 8 bases. Germline V CDR1 and CDR2: LNHDA, SQIVND (reference sequence). Germline trimming cut 5 bases from V and 6 bases from J; bases unmatched to any gene: 8. This CDR3 contains 14 residues. Full variable domain (missing parts from reference TRBV19 and TRBJ1-1): DGGITQSPKYLFRKEGQNVTLSCEQNLNHDAMYWYRQDPGQGLRLIYYSQIVNDFQKGDIAEGYSVSREKKESFPLTVTSAQKNPTAFYLCASSPGQGKAEAFFGQGTRLTVV.

The rearrangement uses TRBV28 and TRBJ1-2, with 8 bases matching TRBD1. Trimming at V came to 5 bases and at J to 8 bases, leaving 16 bases not matched to a gene. The CDR3 has 16 residues. CDR1 and CDR2 (germline): MDHEN, SYDVKM. The CDR3 sequence: CASSPPTGVIIGGYTF. In DNA form, the CDR3 reads TGTGCCAGCAGTCCCCCGACAGGGGTAATTATCGGCGGCTACACCTTC.

The V and J genes are TRBV7-8 and TRBJ2-7; 7 bases fit TRBD1. J gave up 2 bases and V 5 bases, and 12 bases lay outside the gene matches. The CDR3 sequence is 16 residues long. Per germline, CDR1 SGHVS and CDR2 FQNEAQ. The CDR3 is CASSDHDRENPYEQYF. CDR3 nucleotides: TGTGCCAGCAGCGACCACGACAGGGAGAACCCCTACGAGCAGTACTTC.

The chain carries TRBV5-6 and TRBJ2-6; perhaps TRBD1 as D (5 bases). The germline V gene encodes CDR1 SGHDT and CDR2 YYEEEE. V was shortened by 2 bases and J by 2 bases, with 8 bases between the two germline ends. This CDR3 has 15 amino acids. The CDR3 protein is CASSFRVTGANVLTF. DNA of the CDR3: TGTGCCAGCAGCTTCAGGGTTACTGGGGCCAACGTCCTGACTTTC.

The chain joins TRBV18 to TRBJ2-7, with D perhaps matching TRBD1 (5 bases). The V and J ends lost 2 bases and 5 bases respectively, with 16 bases between them. The CDR3 spans 15 residues. The germline V gene has CDR1 KGHSH and CDR2 LQKENI. CDR3 in amino acids: CASSPGLGEINEQYF. CDR3 bases: TGTGCCAGCTCACCAGGGCTAGGGGAAATCAACGAGCAGTACTTC. Complete variable domain (other parts from reference TRBV18 and TRBJ2-7): NAGVMQNPRHLVRRRGQEARLRCSPMKGHSHVYWYRQLPEEGLKFMVYLQKENIIDESGMPKERFSAEFPKEGPSILRIQQVVRGDSAAYFCASSPGLGEINEQYFGPGTRLTVT.

The V call is TRBV5-1, the J call TRBJ2-7; D is unclear. This CDR3 is built from 14 residues. CDR1 is SGHRS, CDR2 YFSETQ, per germline. The V end lost 0 bases, the J end lost 0 bases, and 7 bases lay between the germline ends. This CDR3 reads CASSLGRVSYEQYF. CDR3 sequence (DNA): TGCGCCAGCAGCTTGGGCCGCGTCTCCTACGAGCAGTACTTC.